The TCR beta chain described here comes from a study of blood T cell repertoires in COVID-19. Study overall: Spain, Italy and the United States supplied samples that represented acute and convalescent COVID-19. The analysed material was cDNA or gDNA that came from T cells, B-cell-depleted T cells, or PBMCs.

How the authors handled the data: Nucleated cell counts were estimated from reference gene primer amplification. Assay: immunoSEQ multiplex PCR; the TCRdb copy retains only in-frame clones and omits some. V, J and clone size are those of that table, while D and trimming were read from the DNA. Here the sample spans some 200,000 clones, less than 90% being singletons. CDR1 is LGHNA and CDR2 is YNFKEQ in the germline V gene. V lost 2 bases to trimming and J lost 4 bases; unmatched junction nucleotides: 9. The CDR3 loop spans 17 amino acids. The sequence came from a woman in her fifties or sixties who had recovered from COVID-19. V usage is TRBV4-2 and J usage is TRBJ2-5; 11 bases match TRBD2. The specimen was peripheral blood. Here the CDR3 DNA reads TGTGCCAGCAGCCAACGTGGTAGCGGGGGGGAGTCAGAGACCCAGTACTTC. Translating it yields CASSQRGSGGESETQYF.